Here is one T cell receptor beta chain with its context. What it recognizes is unknown. TCRdb redid the calling of the RT-PCR reads with MiXCR, one entry per CDR3 protein. The sample has about 650,000 distinct CDR3 sequences; about 15% are singletons. This specimen belongs to a study of response to subunit inactivated influenza vaccine. General study points: Authors proposed each seasonal influenza vaccination draws in few new T cells.

CDR1 SEHNR and CDR2 FQNEAQ come from the germline V gene (reference sequence). The CDR3 consists of 17 residues. V lost 4 bases to trimming and J lost 1 base; unmatched junction nucleotides: 6. The sequence derives from a man aged 50 or older who received an inactivated influenza vaccine. The input for sequencing was PBMCs from blood, taken 11 to 12 days after vaccination. The rearrangement joins TRBV7-9 to TRBJ2-2, with 10 bases that match TRBD2. CDR3 DNA sequence: TGTGCCAGCAGCTCAACCCTAGCGGGAGTGAACACCGGGGAGCTGTTTTTT. The encoded protein is CASSSTLAGVNTGELFF.